The source of this T cell receptor beta chain is a study of blood T cell repertoires in COVID-19. Data came from immunoSEQ multiplex PCR; TCRdb stores just in-frame clones and leaves some out. The data show roughly 200,000 clones, about nine tenths seen once. With 4 bases removed from V and 1 base from J, the gap between germline ends came to 5 bases. This CDR3 has 14 amino acids. CDR1 is LNHDA and CDR2 is SQIVND in the germline V gene (reference sequence). Participants reported their clinical history, and cohort assignment relied on those reports. What was sequenced was PBMCs or T cells enriched from blood (not recorded which). J is TRBJ2-6 and V is TRBV19, with D uncertain. The sequence was collected from a woman aged 25 to 39 who had recovered from COVID-19. The CDR3 DNA follows: TGTGCCAGTAGTACAAATTCTGGGGCCAACGTCCTGACTTTC. The encoded protein is CASSTNSGANVLTF.